The 4 T cell receptor beta chains below were found in one sample sequenced in a study of T cell responses to AZD1222 COVID-19 vaccine. Method: immunoSEQ multiplex PCR; TCRdb's copy keeps in-frame clones and lacks some. The sample carries 170,000 or so clones, roughly 87% recorded once. This specimen consisted of peripheral blood, obtained on day 0 of AZD1222 vaccination. The receptors were sampled from an adult in good health.

J is TRBJ1-5 and V is TRBV15; D not certain. Germline lookup yields CDR1 LNHNV and CDR2 YYDKDF (reference sequence). This CDR3 is built from 14 residues. V lost 5 bases to trimming and J lost 0 bases, with 8 bases between them. This CDR3 reads CATSWRYSNQPQHF. The CDR3 coding sequence is TGTGCCACCAGCTGGAGGTATAGCAATCAGCCCCAGCATTTT.

The V call is TRBV7-9, the J call TRBJ2-5; 7 positions match TRBD2. The CDR3 contains 14 residues. CDR1 and CDR2 (germline): SEHNR, FQNEAQ (reference sequence). With V trimmed by 2 bases and J by 2 bases, 2 bases remained unmatched. CDR3 DNA sequence: TGTGCCAGCAGCTTAATGGGGGGGCAAGAGACCCAGTACTTC. Protein: CASSLMGGQETQYF. Together with reference TRBV7-9 and TRBJ2-5, the CDR3 gives the full variable domain: DTGVSQNPRHKITKRGQNVTFRCDPISEHNRLYWYRQTLGQGPEFLTYFQNEAQLEKSRLLSDRFSAERPKGSFSTLEIQRTEQGDSAMYLCASSLMGGQETQYFGPGTRLLVL.

The rearrangement links TRBV7-2 to TRBJ1-5; 8 bases align to TRBD1. CDR1 is SGHTA, CDR2 FQGNSA, per germline. The J segment lost 4 bases and the V segment lost 1 base, leaving 3 bases of the junction unmatched. This CDR3 is 15 amino acids long. The CDR3 region has the DNA TGTGCCAGCAGCTTAGGGACAGGGACAAATCAGCCCCAGCATTTT. This encodes CASSLGTGTNQPQHF.

The rearrangement joins TRBV5-1 to TRBJ2-2, with TRBD2 matching over 7 bases. Germline assignment: CDR1 SGHRS and CDR2 YFSETQ. The CDR3 spans 16 residues. Trimming cost V 1 base and J 1 base; bases outside gene matches: 4. The CDR3 region has the DNA TGCGCCAGCAGCTTGACGCCTAGCGGGAACACCGGGGAGCTGTTTTTT. Protein: CASSLTPSGNTGELFF.